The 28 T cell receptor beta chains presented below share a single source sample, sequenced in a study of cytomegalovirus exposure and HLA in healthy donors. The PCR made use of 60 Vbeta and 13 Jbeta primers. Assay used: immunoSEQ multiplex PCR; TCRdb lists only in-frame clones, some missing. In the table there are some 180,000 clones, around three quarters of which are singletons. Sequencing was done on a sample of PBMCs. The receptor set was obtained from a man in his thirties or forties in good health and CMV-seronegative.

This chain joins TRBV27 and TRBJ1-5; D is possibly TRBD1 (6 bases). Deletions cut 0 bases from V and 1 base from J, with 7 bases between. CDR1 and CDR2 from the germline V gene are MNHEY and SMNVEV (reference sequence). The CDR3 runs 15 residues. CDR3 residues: CASSLSRGSNQPQHF. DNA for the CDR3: TGTGCCAGCAGTTTATCGAGGGGGAGCAATCAGCCCCAGCATTTT.

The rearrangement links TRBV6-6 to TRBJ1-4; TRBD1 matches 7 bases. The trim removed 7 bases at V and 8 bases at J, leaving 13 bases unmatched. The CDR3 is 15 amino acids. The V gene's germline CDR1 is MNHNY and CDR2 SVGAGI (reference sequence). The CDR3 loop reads CASTSRGQGGEKLFF. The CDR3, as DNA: TGTGCCAGCACCTCAAGGGGGCAGGGTGGGGAAAAACTGTTTTTT.

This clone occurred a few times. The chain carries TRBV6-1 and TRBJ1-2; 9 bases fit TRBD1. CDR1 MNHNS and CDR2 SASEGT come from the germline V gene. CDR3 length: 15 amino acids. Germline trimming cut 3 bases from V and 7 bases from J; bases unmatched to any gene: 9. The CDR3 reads CASSETGGTFVGYTF. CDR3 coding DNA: TGTGCCAGCAGTGAGACAGGGGGAACGTTCGTTGGCTACACCTTC.

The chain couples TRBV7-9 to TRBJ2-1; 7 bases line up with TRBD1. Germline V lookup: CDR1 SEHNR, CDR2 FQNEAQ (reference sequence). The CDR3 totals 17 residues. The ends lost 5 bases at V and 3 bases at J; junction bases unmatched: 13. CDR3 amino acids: CASSEGQRVDRYNEQFF. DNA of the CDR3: TGTGCCAGCAGCGAGGGACAGAGGGTAGATCGCTACAATGAGCAGTTCTTC.

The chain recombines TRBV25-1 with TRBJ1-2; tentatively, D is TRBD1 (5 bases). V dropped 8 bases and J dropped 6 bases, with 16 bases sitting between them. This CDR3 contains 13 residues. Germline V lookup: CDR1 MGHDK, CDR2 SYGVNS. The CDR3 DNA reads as TGTGCCAGCGTGGGGGGGAGTTGGAATGGCTACACCTTC. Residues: CASVGGSWNGYTF.

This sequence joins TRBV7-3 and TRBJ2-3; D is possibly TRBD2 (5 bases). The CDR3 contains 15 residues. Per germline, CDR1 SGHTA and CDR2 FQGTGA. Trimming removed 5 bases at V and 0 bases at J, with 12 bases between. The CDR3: CASSQSGLSTDTQYF. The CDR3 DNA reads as TGTGCCAGCAGCCAGAGCGGACTCAGCACAGATACGCAGTATTTT. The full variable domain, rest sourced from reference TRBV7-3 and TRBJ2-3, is GAGVSQTPSNKVTEKGKYVELRCDPISGHTALYWYRQSLGQGPEFLIYFQGTGAADDSGLPNDRFFAVRPEGSVSTLKIQRTERGDSAVYLCASSQSGLSTDTQYFGPGTRLTVL.

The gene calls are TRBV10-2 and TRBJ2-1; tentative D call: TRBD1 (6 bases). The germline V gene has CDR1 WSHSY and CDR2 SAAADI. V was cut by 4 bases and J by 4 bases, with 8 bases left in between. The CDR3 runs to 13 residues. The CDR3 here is CASSVGAYNEQFF. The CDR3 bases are TGCGCCAGCAGTGTGGGGGCTTACAATGAGCAGTTCTTC.

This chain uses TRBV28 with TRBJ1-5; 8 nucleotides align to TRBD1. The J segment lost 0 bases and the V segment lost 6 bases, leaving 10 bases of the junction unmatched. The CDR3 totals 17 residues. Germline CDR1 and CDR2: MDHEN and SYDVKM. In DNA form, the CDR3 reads TGTGCCAGCAGAGTCGACAGGGGCCCCTATAGCAATCAGCCCCAGCATTTT. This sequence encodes CASRVDRGPYSNQPQHF.

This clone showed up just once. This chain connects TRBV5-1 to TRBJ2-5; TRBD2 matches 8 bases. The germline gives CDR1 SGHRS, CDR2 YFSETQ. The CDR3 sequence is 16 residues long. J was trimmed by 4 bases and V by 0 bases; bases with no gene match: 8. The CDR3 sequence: CASSLAATSERETQYF. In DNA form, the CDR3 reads TGCGCCAGCAGCTTGGCCGCGACTAGCGAGAGAGAGACCCAGTACTTC.

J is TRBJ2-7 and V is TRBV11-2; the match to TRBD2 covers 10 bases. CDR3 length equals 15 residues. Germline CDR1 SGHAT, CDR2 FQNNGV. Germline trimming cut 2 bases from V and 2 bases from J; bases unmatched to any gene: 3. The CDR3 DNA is TGTGCCAGCAGCTTAACAGGACTAGCGGCCTACGAGCAGTACTTC. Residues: CASSLTGLAAYEQYF.

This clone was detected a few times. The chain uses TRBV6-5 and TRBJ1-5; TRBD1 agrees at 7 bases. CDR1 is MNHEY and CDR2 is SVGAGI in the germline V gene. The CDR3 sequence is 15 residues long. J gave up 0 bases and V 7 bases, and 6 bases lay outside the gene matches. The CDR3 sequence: CASKGTATSNQPQHF. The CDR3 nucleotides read TGTGCCAGCAAAGGGACAGCGACTAGCAATCAGCCCCAGCATTTT.

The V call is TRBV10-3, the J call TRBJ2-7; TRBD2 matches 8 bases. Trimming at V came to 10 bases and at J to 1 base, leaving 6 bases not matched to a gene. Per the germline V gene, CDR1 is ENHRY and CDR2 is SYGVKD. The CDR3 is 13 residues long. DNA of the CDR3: TGTGCCACGGCTAGCGGGCAGTCCTACGAGCAGTACTTC. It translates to CATASGQSYEQYF.

CDR3 amino acids: CASKRGGNSYEQYF. The CDR3 nucleotides read TGTGCCAGCAAAAGGGGCGGAAACTCCTACGAGCAGTACTTC. V gene TRBV5-4 combines with J gene TRBJ2-7, with a weak D call TRBD1 (5 bases). In germline, CDR1 is SGHNT, CDR2 YYREEE (reference sequence). The V and J ends lost 6 bases and 0 bases respectively, with 13 bases between them. This CDR3 has 14 amino acids.

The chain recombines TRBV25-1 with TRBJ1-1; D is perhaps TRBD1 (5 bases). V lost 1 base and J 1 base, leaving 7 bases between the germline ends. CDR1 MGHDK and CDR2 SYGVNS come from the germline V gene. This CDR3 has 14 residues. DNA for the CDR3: TGTGCCAGCAGTGAATGGGGGGGGAACACTGAAGCTTTCTTT. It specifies CASSEWGGNTEAFF. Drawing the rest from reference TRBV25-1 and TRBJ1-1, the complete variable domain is EADIYQTPRYLVIGTGKKITLECSQTMGHDKMYWYQQDPGMELHLIHYSYGVNSTEKGDLSSESTVSRIRTEHFPLTLESARPSHTSQYLCASSEWGGNTEAFFGQGTRLTVV.

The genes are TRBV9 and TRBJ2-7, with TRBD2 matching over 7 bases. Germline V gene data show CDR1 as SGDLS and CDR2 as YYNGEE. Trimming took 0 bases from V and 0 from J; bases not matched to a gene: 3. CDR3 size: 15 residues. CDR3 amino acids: CASSVGRTSSYEQYF. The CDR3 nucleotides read TGTGCCAGCAGCGTAGGGAGGACTAGCTCCTACGAGCAGTACTTC. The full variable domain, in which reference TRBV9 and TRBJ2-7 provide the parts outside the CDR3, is DSGVTQTPKHLITATGQRVTLRCSPRSGDLSVYWYQQSLDQGLQFLIQYYNGEERAKGNILERFSAQQFPDLHSELNLSSLELGDSALYFCASSVGRTSSYEQYFGPGTRLTVT.

The DNA of the CDR3 is TGTGCCAGCAGCTTGCTAGCGGGAACCTACGAGCAGTACTTC. It encodes CASSLLAGTYEQYF. This chain uses TRBV7-9 with TRBJ2-7; 9 nucleotides match TRBD2. J lost 2 bases, V lost 3 bases, and 2 bases had no gene match. Germline-derived CDR1 and CDR2 are SEHNR and FQNEAQ (reference sequence). The CDR3 has 14 residues.

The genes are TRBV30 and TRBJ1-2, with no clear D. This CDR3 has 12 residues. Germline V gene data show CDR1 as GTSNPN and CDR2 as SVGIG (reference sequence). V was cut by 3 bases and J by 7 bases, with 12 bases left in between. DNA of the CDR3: TGTGCCTGGAGGGCCGCCGGGTCTGGCTACACCTTC. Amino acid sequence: CAWRAAGSGYTF.

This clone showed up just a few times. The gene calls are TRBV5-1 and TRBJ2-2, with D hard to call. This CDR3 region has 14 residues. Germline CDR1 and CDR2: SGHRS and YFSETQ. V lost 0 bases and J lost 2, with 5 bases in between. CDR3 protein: CASSLGHNTGELFF. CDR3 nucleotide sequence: TGCGCCAGCAGCTTGGGGCATAACACCGGGGAGCTGTTTTTT.

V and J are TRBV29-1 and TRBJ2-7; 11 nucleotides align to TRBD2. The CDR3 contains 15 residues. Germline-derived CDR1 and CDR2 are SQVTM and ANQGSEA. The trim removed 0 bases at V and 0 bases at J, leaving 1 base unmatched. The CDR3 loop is CSVEETSGTSYEQYF. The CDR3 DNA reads TGCAGCGTTGAAGAGACTAGCGGGACCTCCTACGAGCAGTACTTC.

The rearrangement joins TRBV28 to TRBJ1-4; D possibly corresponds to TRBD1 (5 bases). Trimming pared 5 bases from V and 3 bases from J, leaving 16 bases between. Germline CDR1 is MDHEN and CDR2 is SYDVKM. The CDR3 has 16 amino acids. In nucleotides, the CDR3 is TGTGCCAGCAGTAACGGCTGGCAGGGCCCTAATGAAAAACTGTTTTTT. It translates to CASSNGWQGPNEKLFF.

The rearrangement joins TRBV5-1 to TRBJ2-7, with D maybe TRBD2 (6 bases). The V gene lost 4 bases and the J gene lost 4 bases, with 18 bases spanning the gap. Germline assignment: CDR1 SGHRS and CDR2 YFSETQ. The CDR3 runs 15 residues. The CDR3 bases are TGCGCCAGCAGCCCGAGCACGACTAGTGGGTACGAGCAGTACTTC. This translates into CASSPSTTSGYEQYF.

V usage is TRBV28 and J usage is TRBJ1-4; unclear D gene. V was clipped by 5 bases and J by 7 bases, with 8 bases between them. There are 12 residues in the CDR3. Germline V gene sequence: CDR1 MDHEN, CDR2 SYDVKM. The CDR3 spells CASSRGGEKLFF. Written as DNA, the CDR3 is TGTGCCAGCAGTCGGGGAGGTGAAAAACTGTTTTTT.

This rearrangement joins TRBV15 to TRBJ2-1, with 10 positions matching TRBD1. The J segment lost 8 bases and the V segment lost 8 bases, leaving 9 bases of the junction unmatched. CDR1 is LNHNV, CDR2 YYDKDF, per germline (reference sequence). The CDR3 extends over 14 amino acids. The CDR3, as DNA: TGTGCCACCGGGGGGGACAGGGGAGGCGATGAGCAGTTCTTC. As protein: CATGGDRGGDEQFF.

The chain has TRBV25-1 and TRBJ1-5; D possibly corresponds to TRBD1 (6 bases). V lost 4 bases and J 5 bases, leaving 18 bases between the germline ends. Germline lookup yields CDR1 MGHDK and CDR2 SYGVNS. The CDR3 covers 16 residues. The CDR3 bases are TGTGCCAGCAGTGGGGCCGCGGGGGGCTGGGATCAGCCCCAGCATTTT. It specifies CASSGAAGGWDQPQHF. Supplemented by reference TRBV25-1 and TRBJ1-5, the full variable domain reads EADIYQTPRYLVIGTGKKITLECSQTMGHDKMYWYQQDPGMELHLIHYSYGVNSTEKGDLSSESTVSRIRTEHFPLTLESARPSHTSQYLCASSGAAGGWDQPQHFGDGTRLSIL.

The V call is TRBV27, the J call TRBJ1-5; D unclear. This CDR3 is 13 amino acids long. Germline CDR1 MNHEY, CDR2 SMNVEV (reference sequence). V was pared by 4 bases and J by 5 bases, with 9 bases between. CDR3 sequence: CASSSGWDQPQHF. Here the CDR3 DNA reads TGTGCCAGCAGTTCGGGGTGGGATCAGCCCCAGCATTTT.

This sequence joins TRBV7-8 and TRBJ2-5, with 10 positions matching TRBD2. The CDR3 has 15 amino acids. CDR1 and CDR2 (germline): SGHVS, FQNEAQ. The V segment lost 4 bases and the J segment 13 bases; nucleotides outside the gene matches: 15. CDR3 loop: CASSSGKASGSPWYF. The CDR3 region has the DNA TGTGCCAGCAGCTCGGGCAAGGCTAGCGGGAGTCCCTGGTACTTC.

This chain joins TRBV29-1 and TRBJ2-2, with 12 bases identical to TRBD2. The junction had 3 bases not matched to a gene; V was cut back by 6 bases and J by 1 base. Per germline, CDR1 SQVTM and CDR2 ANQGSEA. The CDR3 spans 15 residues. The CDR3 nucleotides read TGCAGCGTCCAGACTAGCGGGAGGAACACCGGGGAGCTGTTTTTT. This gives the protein CSVQTSGRNTGELFF.

CDR3 DNA sequence: TGTGCCAGCAGCGTAGACTCCGCGGGGGGAAAGGCCGAGCAGTACTTC. Amino acid sequence: CASSVDSAGGKAEQYF. This rearrangement joins TRBV7-3 to TRBJ2-7; 8 nucleotides line up with TRBD2. The CDR3 sequence is 16 residues long. Germline lookup yields CDR1 SGHTA and CDR2 FQGTGA. The ends lost 5 bases at V and 6 bases at J; junction bases unmatched: 15. The full variable domain, its missing parts supplied by reference TRBV7-3 and TRBJ2-7, is GAGVSQTPSNKVTEKGKYVELRCDPISGHTALYWYRQSLGQGPEFLIYFQGTGAADDSGLPNDRFFAVRPEGSVSTLKIQRTERGDSAVYLCASSVDSAGGKAEQYFGPGTRLTVT.